The rows below give T cell receptor beta chains drawn from one sample of a study of blood T cells in healthy people across ages. Via MiXCR, TCRdb re-called the 5' RACE reads, giving one row per CDR3 protein. The sample lists hundreds of thousands of distinct CDR3 sequences, around a fifth occurring once. The sequencing sample was made of blood. The receptors derive from a man aged 65 to 85 in good health. The CDR3 runs from the conserved cysteine through the conserved F or W. The D gene is left open where the match is weak. For some rows the clone size is stated as once, few or many, or as a class when expanded; others skip it.

V: TRBV7-8
size: .
D: .
J: TRBJ1-4
CDR3: CASSLNDLKEKLFF
DNA: TGTGCCAGCAGCTTGAACGACTTGAAGGAAAAACTGTTTTTT

V: TRBV15
size: few
D: TRBD2
J: TRBJ2-3
CDR3: CATSRGETSGSTDTQYF
DNA: TGTGCCACCAGCAGAGGCGAAACCAGCGGGAGTACAGATACGCAGTATTTT

V: TRBV2
size: .
D: TRBD2
J: TRBJ2-5
CDR3: CASRSGLAQTQETQYF
DNA: TGTGCCAGCAGGTCGGGACTAGCGCAAACTCAAGAGACCCAGTACTTC

V: TRBV15
size: many
D: .
J: TRBJ2-3
CDR3: CATSHGERNTQYF
DNA: TGTGCCACCAGCCATGGGGAGCGGAATACGCAGTATTTT

V: TRBV19
size: few
D: .
J: TRBJ2-1
CDR3: CASSRDQTYNEQFF
DNA: TGTGCCAGTAGTAGGGACCAAACGTACAATGAGCAGTTCTTC

V: TRBV2
size: .
D: .
J: TRBJ2-5
CDR3: CASSEARQGVQTQYF
DNA: TGTGCCAGCAGTGAAGCGCGGCAGGGCGTCCAGACCCAGTACTTC

V: TRBV5-1
size: few
D: .
J: TRBJ2-1
CDR3: CASSISYDNEQFF
DNA: TGCGCCAGCAGCATTAGCTACGACAATGAGCAGTTCTTC

V: TRBV5-1
size: many
D: TRBD2
J: TRBJ2-1
CDR3: CASNSGGLSYNEQFF
DNA: TGCGCCAGTAATAGCGGGGGCTTATCCTACAATGAGCAGTTCTTC

V: TRBV28
size: few
D: .
J: TRBJ1-1
CDR3: CASIPATGYSEAFF
DNA: TGTGCCAGCATTCCCGCGACAGGCTACAGTGAAGCTTTCTTT

V: TRBV20-1
size: few
D: .
J: TRBJ1-4
CDR3: CSARNRARNEKLFF
DNA: TGCAGTGCTAGGAATCGGGCCCGTAATGAAAAACTGTTTTTT

V: TRBV7-9
size: .
D: TRBD1
J: TRBJ2-4
CDR3: CASSLSGTEKNIQYF
DNA: TGTGCCAGCAGCCTCTCCGGGACAGAGAAAAACATTCAGTACTTC

V: TRBV28
size: few
D: TRBD1
J: TRBJ2-1
CDR3: CASSFGGQGWRSPYNEQFF
DNA: TGTGCCAGCAGTTTTGGCGGACAGGGTTGGCGGAGTCCCTACAATGAGCAGTTCTTC

V: TRBV5-1
size: few
D: .
J: TRBJ1-4
CDR3: CASSLEGQKEKLFF
DNA: TGCGCCAGCAGCTTGGAGGGACAAAAGGAAAAACTGTTTTTT

V: TRBV10-1
size: few
D: .
J: TRBJ2-5
CDR3: CASSDGLRETQYF
DNA: TGCGCCAGCAGTGATGGTTTAAGAGAGACCCAGTACTTC